This T cell receptor beta chain is from a study of CXCR3-negative and CXCR3-positive naive CD8 T cells. Points from the study as a whole: Relative to CXCR3-negative naive cells, CXCR3-positive naive cells had more hydrophobic TRB CDR3s. Most assays used freshly isolated PBMCs, as cryopreservation partially reduced CXCR3.

Concerning this clonotype: Its specificity is not known.

Germline loops: CDR1 MDHEN, CDR2 SYDVKM. The CDR3 is 16 amino acids. UMI-labeled 5' RACE yielded the TRB cDNA libraries. TCRdb re-analyzed the 5' RACE reads; it lists each CDR3 protein once, without DNA. This repertoire includes 120,000 or so distinct CDR3 sequences. Investigators sorted each CD8+ T cell subset in triplicate, taking roughly 330,000 cells each time. This clonotype was sampled from a human donor in good health. Some clones in this sample may be carry-over from other donors' samples. V gene TRBV28 combines with J gene TRBJ2-1; lacking DNA, the TRBD2 call made by TCRdb goes unchecked. Sample: naive CXCR3+ CD8+ T cells from blood. Sample subset: CD45RO-CCR7+CD27+CD95- naive CD8+ T cells expressing CXCR3 (TNR3+). CDR3 sequence reads: CASISLLAGGVDEQFF.